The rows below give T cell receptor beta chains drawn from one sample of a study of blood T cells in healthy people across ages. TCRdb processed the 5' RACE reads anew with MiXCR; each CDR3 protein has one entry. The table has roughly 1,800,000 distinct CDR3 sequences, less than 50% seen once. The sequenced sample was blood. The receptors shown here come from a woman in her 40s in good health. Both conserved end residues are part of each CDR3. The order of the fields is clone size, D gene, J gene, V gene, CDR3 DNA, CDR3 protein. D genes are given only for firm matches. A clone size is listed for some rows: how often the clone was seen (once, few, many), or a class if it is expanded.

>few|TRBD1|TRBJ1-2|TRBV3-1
TGTGCCAGCAGCCAAGTCTTCCAGTTCATCCGGCAGGGGGATAACTATGGCTACACCTTC
CASSQVFQFIRQGDNYGYTF
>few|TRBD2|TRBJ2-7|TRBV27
TGTGCCAGCAGTCCTCTCCCCGGGACTAGCTCCGAGCAGTACTTC
CASSPLPGTSSEQYF
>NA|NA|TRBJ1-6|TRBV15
TGTGCCACCAGCAGAGATGATTTTTGGAATTCACCCCTCCACTTT
CATSRDDFWNSPLHF
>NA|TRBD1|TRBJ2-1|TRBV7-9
TGTGCCAGCAGCTCGGATGCGGTCAGGGGGAGATATGTTGGAAATGAGCAGTTCTTC
CASSSDAVRGRYVGNEQFF
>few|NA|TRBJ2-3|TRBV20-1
TGCAGTGCCACCCGACAGGCCTCACGCACAGATACGCAGTATTTT
CSATRQASRTDTQYF
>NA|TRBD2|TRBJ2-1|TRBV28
TGTGCCAGCAGCCAAACAGCAGCGGGGAAAATCTATGAGCAGTTCTTC
CASSQTAAGKIYEQFF
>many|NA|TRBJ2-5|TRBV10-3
TGTGCCATCAGTGAGGGGCAGGGACCTGGAGAGACCCAGTACTTC
CAISEGQGPGETQYF
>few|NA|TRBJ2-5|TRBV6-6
TGTGCCAGCAGTAACTTCCAGACCCAGTACTTC
CASSNFQTQYF
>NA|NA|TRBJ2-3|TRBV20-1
TGCAGTGCTAGGGCGGCCGAAAAATTCCGGGACTCCTACACAGATACGCAGTATTTT
CSARAAEKFRDSYTDTQYF
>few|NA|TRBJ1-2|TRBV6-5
TGTGCCAGCAGTTACACCGAACTGGGTGGGCTCTATGGCTACACCTTC
CASSYTELGGLYGYTF
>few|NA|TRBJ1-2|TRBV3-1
TGTGCCAGCAGCCAAGAAAGGACCGGGTATGGCTACACCTTC
CASSQERTGYGYTF
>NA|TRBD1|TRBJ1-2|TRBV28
TGTGCCAGCGGCTTAGGGACAGGGGTTTGGTATGGCTACACCTTC
CASGLGTGVWYGYTF
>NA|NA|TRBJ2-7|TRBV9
TGTGCCGGCAGCGTCCGATCGAACTCGGACGAGCAGTACTTC
CAGSVRSNSDEQYF
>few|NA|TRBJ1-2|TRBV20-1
TGCAGTGCAGGGGGGGACGGGAATGGCTACACCTTC
CSAGGDGNGYTF
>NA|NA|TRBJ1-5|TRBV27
TGTGCCAGCAGTAATGTTAGCAATCAGCCCCAGCATTTT
CASSNVSNQPQHF
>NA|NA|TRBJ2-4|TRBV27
TGTGCCGGCAGCCTATCCACTGGGCCTGAAAACATTCAGTACTTC
CAGSLSTGPENIQYF
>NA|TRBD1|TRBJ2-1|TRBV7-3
TGTGCCAGCAGCTTCGGACCTACAGGGGCGGGTGAGCAGTTCTTC
CASSFGPTGAGEQFF
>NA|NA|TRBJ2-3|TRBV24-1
TGTGCCACCAGTGATTTATCGGCAGATACGCAGTATTTT
CATSDLSADTQYF
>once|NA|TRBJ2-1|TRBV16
TGTGCCAGCAGCTCTCGTTTAGGGGGTGAATATGGGCAATACAATGAGCAGTTCTTC
CASSSRLGGEYGQYNEQFF
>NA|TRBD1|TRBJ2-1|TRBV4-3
TGCGTCAGCAGCCAGCCAAGCGGAGACAGGGGCAATTTTAATGAGCAGTTCTTC
CVSSQPSGDRGNFNEQFF
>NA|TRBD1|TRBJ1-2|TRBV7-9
TGTGCCAGCAGCCCGGACAGGCTGGGGGACTATGGCTACACCTTC
CASSPDRLGDYGYTF
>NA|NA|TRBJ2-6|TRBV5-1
TGCGCCAGCAGCAAAGGGAACTCTGGGGCCAACGTCCTGACTTTC
CASSKGNSGANVLTF
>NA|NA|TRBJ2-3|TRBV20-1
TGCAGTGCTGGGGGGGGGCCGGCAGATACGCAGTATTTT
CSAGGGPADTQYF
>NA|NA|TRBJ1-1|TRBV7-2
TGTGCCAGCAGCTTATTCGCAGGGATGAGCATGAACACTGAAGCTTTCTTT
CASSLFAGMSMNTEAFF
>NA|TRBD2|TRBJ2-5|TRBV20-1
TGCAGTGCTACATTAGCGGGGGGTTGGGGAGAGACCCAGTACTTC
CSATLAGGWGETQYF
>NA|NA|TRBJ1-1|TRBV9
TGTGCCAGCACTCTCGGCAGCGTGAACACTGAAGCTTTCTTT
CASTLGSVNTEAFF
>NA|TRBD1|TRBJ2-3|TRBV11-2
TGTGCCAGCAGCCGGACAGGGGCCTCCGATACGCAGTATTTT
CASSRTGASDTQYF
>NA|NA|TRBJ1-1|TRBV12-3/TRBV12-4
TGTGCCAGCAGTTCCGGTGTTTCAGCTTTCTTT
CASSSGVSAFF
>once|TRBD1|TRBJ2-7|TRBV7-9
TGTGCCAGCAGTCGCATTGGGACAGCAAATTACGAGCAGTACTTC
CASSRIGTANYEQYF
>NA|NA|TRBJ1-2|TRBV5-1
TGCGCCAGCAGCGATCAGTACTATGGCTACACCTTC
CASSDQYYGYTF